The entry below gives a single TCR beta chain sequence along with its context. The study ran its PCR with 60 Vbeta and 13 Jbeta primers. Only in-frame clones appear in the TCRdb table, and some are missing; sequencing was by immunoSEQ multiplex PCR. The table records 55,000 to 80,000 clones, approximately 80% of them present only once. The data belong to a study of cytomegalovirus exposure and HLA in healthy donors. Germline lookup yields CDR1 SGHAT and CDR2 FQNNGV. Trimming removed 4 bases from V and 4 bases from J, with 16 bases in between. The CDR3 length is 15 residues. The chain joins TRBV11-2 to TRBJ1-1; tentative D call: TRBD1 (6 bases). The specimen was PBMCs. The sequence was collected from a woman under 40 in good health and CMV-seronegative. The CDR3 sequence: CASSSTGYESTEAFF. CDR3 in DNA: TGTGCCAGCAGCTCAACAGGGTACGAGAGCACTGAAGCTTTCTTT.